The rows below give T cell receptor beta chains drawn from one sample of a study of blood T cell repertoires in COVID-19. Using immunoSEQ multiplex PCR, the repertoire was profiled, and TCRdb retains in-frame clones only, with some absent. The table lists about 200,000 clones, 75% to 90% of them singletons, with roughly 5% in the top ten. Material for sequencing was peripheral blood. Every receptor here comes from a human donor in a cohort sampled during active COVID-19. Both conserved end residues are part of each CDR3. A D gene is named only where the DNA matches it firmly. Clone size appears in some rows only: once, few, many, or a class for an expanded clone.

TRBD2	TRBV7-6	TRBJ2-7	-	CASSLGEVAGTYEQYF	TGTGCCAGCAGCCTGGGGGAGGTAGCGGGCACCTACGAGCAGTACTTC
TRBD1	TRBV27	TRBJ2-1	-	CASSLVGTGSNEQFF	TGTGCCAGCAGTTTAGTGGGGACAGGGTCCAATGAGCAGTTCTTC
-	TRBV18	TRBJ2-7	-	CASSPIQGSEQYF	TGTGCCAGCTCACCAATACAGGGCAGCGAGCAGTACTTC
TRBD1	TRBV9	TRBJ2-1	-	CASSAEGAPYNEQFF	TGTGCCAGCAGCGCAGAGGGGGCGCCCTACAATGAGCAGTTCTTC
-	TRBV4-1	TRBJ1-2	-	CASSQGLRGHNYGYTF	TGCGCCAGCAGCCAAGGCCTCAGGGGCCATAACTATGGCTACACCTTC
TRBD1	TRBV30	TRBJ1-3	-	CASTGVYSGNTIYF	TGTGCCTCGACAGGGGTCTACTCTGGAAACACCATATATTTT
-	TRBV27	TRBJ2-1	-	CASSLVGSPGDEQFF	TGTGCCAGCAGTTTAGTCGGGAGTCCTGGCGATGAGCAGTTCTTC
TRBD1	TRBV30	TRBJ2-2	-	CARGDRAVGELFF	TGTGCCCGGGGGGACAGGGCGGTCGGGGAGCTGTTTTTT
TRBD2	TRBV9	TRBJ2-1	-	CASSEILAGEQFF	TGTGCCAGCAGCGAGATCCTAGCGGGGGAGCAGTTCTTC
TRBD1	TRBV7-2	TRBJ2-7	-	CASSPDPGQGIKEYF	TGTGCCAGCAGCCCAGATCCGGGACAGGGTATTAAGGAGTACTTC
TRBD2	TRBV19	TRBJ2-7	-	CASSITSGREYEQYF	TGTGCCAGTAGTATTACTAGCGGGAGGGAGTACGAGCAGTACTTC
-	TRBV15	TRBJ2-2	-	CATSRDLRVVGGELFF	TGTGCCACCAGCAGAGATCTTCGGGTGGTCGGCGGGGAGCTGTTTTTT
-	TRBV6-4	TRBJ1-3	-	CASRETSRSGNTIYF	TGTGCCAGCAGAGAAACTTCTCGCTCTGGAAACACCATATATTTT
-	TRBV10-2	TRBJ2-7	-	CASSPGYGPYEQYF	TGCGCCAGCAGTCCAGGGTATGGCCCCTACGAGCAGTACTTC
TRBD2	TRBV19	TRBJ2-1	once	CASSPRTSGRFNEQFF	TGTGCCAGTAGTCCCAGGACTAGCGGGAGGTTCAATGAGCAGTTCTTC
-	TRBV4-3	TRBJ1-1	few	CASSQEPPRMNTEAFF	TGCGCCAGCAGCCAAGAACCTCCGCGCATGAACACTGAAGCTTTCTTT
TRBD1	TRBV6-2/TRBV6-3	TRBJ2-3	-	CASSYQDRASTDTQYF	TGTGCCAGCAGTTACCAGGACAGGGCCAGCACAGATACGCAGTATTTT
-	TRBV5-1	TRBJ2-6	-	CASSPYRVSNSGANVLTF	TGCGCCAGCAGCCCATACAGGGTTTCTAACTCTGGGGCCAACGTCCTGACTTTC
TRBD2	TRBV27	TRBJ2-5	-	CASSWGLAGTETQYF	TGTGCCAGCAGTTGGGGACTAGCGGGAACGGAGACCCAGTACTTC
TRBD1	TRBV7-2	TRBJ2-7	-	CASSPPGQTFYEQYF	TGTGCCAGCAGCCCTCCGGGACAGACCTTCTACGAGCAGTACTTC
-	TRBV18	TRBJ2-7	-	CASSPYRGDEQYF	TGTGCCAGCTCACCATATCGGGGAGACGAGCAGTACTTC
-	TRBV19	TRBJ2-7	-	CASSIRSRMDGGASYEQYF	TGTGCCAGTAGTATACGGTCGAGGATGGATGGGGGGGCATCCTACGAGCAGTACTTC
TRBD1	TRBV5-1	TRBJ2-7	-	CASSLAAGGDEQYF	TGCGCCAGCAGCTTGGCCGCAGGGGGCGACGAGCAGTACTTC
TRBD2	TRBV7-2	TRBJ2-1	-	CASSLLRTSGRPPNEQFF	TGTGCCAGCAGCTTACTACGGACTAGCGGGCGTCCCCCCAATGAGCAGTTCTTC
-	TRBV9	TRBJ2-5	once	CASSVVSNYQETQYF	TGTGCCAGCAGCGTAGTAAGCAACTACCAAGAGACCCAGTACTTC